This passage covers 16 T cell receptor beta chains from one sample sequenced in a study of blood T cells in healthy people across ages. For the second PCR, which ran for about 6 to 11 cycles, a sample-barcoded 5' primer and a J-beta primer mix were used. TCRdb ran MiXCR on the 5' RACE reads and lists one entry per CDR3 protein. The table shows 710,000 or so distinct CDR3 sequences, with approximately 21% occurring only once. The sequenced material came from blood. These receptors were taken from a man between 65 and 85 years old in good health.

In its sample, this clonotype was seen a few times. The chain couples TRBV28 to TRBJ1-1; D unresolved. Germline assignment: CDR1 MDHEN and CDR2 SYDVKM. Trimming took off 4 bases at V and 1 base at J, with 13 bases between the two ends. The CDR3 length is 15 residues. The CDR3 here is CASSYPGSQNTEAFF. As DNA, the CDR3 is TGTGCCAGCAGTTACCCGGGCAGCCAGAACACTGAAGCTTTCTTT.

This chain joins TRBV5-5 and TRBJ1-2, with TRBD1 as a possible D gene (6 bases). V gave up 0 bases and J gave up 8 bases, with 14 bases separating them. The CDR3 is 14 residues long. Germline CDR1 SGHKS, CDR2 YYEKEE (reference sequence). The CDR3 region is CASSLEVKTGGYTF. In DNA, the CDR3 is TGTGCCAGCAGCTTGGAGGTCAAGACAGGAGGCTACACCTTC.

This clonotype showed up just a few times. CDR3 protein: CASSPRLVGGELFF. In nucleotides, the CDR3 is TGTGCCAGCAGCCCCCGCCTCGTGGGCGGGGAGCTGTTTTTT. This rearrangement joins TRBV7-9 to TRBJ2-2; D is ambiguous. The CDR3 length is 14 residues. Per germline, CDR1 SEHNR and CDR2 FQNEAQ (reference sequence). The ends were cut back, 5 bases at V and 7 bases at J, with 14 bases in the middle. Supplemented by reference TRBV7-9 and TRBJ2-2, the full variable domain reads DTGVSQNPRHKITKRGQNVTFRCDPISEHNRLYWYRQTLGQGPEFLTYFQNEAQLEKSRLLSDRFSAERPKGSFSTLEIQRTEQGDSAMYLCASSPRLVGGELFFGEGSRLTVL.

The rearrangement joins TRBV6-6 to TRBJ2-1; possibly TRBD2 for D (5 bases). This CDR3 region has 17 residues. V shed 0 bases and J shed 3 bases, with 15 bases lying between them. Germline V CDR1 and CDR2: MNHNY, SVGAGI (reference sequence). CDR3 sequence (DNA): TGTGCCAGCAGTTACTCGAGGGTCGGGAAGGGCTACAATGAGCAGTTCTTC. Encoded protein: CASSYSRVGKGYNEQFF.

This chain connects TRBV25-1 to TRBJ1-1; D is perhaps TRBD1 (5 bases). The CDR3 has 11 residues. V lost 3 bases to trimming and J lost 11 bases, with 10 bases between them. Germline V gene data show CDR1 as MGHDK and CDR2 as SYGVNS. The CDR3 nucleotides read TGTGCCAGCAGTGAGGAGGGACCGGCTTTCTTT. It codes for CASSEEGPAFF.

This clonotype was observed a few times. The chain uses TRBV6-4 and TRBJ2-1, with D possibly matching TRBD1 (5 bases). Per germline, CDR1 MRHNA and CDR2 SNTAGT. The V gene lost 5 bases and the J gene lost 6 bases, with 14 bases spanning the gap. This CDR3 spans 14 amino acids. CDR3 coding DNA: TGTGCCAGCAGTTCATACAGTGGGGCCAATGAGCAGTTCTTC. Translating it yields CASSSYSGANEQFF.

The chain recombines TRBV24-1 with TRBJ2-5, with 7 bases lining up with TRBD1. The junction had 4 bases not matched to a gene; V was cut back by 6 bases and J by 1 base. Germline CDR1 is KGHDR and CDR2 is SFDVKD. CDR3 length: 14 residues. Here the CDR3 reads CATSRQGVQETQYF. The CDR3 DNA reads TGTGCCACCAGTAGACAGGGAGTCCAAGAGACCCAGTACTTC.

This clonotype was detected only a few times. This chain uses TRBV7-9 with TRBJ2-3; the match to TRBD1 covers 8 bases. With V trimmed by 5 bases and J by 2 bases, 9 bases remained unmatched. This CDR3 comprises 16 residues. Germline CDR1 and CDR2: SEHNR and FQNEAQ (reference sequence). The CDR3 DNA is TGTGCCAGCAGCCTAACAGGGGGTGGGTTCACAGATACGCAGTATTTT. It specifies CASSLTGGGFTDTQYF.

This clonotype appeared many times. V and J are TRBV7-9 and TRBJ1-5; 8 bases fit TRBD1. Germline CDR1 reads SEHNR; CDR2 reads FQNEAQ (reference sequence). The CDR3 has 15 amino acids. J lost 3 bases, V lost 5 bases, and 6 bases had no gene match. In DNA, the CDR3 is TGTGCCAGCAGCCCCGGGACAGGATCCAATCAGCCCCAGCATTTT. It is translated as CASSPGTGSNQPQHF.

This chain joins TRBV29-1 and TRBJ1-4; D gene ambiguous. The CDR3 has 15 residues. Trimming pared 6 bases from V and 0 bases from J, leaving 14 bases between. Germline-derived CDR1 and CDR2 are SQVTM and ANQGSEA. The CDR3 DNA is TGCAGCGTGAAGGGCCACGTTGCAACTAATGAAAAACTGTTTTTT. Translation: CSVKGHVATNEKLFF.

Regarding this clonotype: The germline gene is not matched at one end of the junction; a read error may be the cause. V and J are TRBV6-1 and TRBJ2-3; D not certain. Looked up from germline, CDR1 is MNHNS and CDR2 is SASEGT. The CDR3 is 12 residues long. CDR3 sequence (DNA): TGTGCCAACAGTGAAGGGTCAGATACGCAGTATTTT. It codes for CANSEGSDTQYF.

The CDR3 here is CASSPVGRTQYF. CDR3 sequence (DNA): TGCGCCAGCAGCCCAGTTGGTCGGACCCAGTACTTC. The rearrangement links TRBV5-1 to TRBJ2-5; D gene unclear. From germline, CDR1 is SGHRS and CDR2 YFSETQ. This CDR3 comprises 12 residues. The ends were cut back, 4 bases at V and 7 bases at J, with 11 bases in the middle.

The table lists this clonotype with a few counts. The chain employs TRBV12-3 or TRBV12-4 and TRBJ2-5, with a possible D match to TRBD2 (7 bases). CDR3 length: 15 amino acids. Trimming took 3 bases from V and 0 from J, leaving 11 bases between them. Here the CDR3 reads CASSLGGANQETQYF. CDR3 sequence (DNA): TGTGCCAGCAGTTTGGGGGGGGCCAACCAAGAGACCCAGTACTTC.

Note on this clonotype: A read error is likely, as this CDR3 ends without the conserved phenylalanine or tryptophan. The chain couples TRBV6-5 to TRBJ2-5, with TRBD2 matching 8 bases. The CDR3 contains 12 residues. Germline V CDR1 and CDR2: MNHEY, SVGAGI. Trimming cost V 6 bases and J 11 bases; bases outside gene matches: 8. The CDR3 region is CASSLHGGEQYV. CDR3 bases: TGTGCCAGCAGCTTACACGGGGGGGAGCAGTACGTC.

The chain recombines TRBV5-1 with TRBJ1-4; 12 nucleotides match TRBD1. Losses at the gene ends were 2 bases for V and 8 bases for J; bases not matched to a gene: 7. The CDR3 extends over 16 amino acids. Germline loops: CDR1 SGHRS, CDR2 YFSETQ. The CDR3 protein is CASSFGVGTGGEKLFF. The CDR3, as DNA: TGCGCCAGCAGCTTCGGAGTCGGGACAGGGGGCGAAAAACTGTTTTTT. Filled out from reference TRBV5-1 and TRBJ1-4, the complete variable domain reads KAGVTQTPRYLIKTRGQQVTLSCSPISGHRSVSWYQQTPGQGLQFLFEYFSETQRNKGNFPGRFSGRQFSNSRSEMNVSTLELGDSALYLCASSFGVGTGGEKLFFGSGTQLSVL.

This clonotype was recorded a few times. Here the CDR3 reads CASSLDAGLASLGELFF. The DNA of the CDR3 is TGCGCCAGCAGCTTGGACGCCGGACTAGCGTCACTCGGGGAGCTGTTTTTT. The J gene is TRBJ2-2, the V gene TRBV5-1; 9 bases align to TRBD2. CDR1 and CDR2 (germline): SGHRS, YFSETQ. The CDR3 runs to 17 residues. Losses at the gene ends were 0 bases for V and 7 bases for J; bases not matched to a gene: 10. Filled out from reference TRBV5-1 and TRBJ2-2, the complete variable domain reads KAGVTQTPRYLIKTRGQQVTLSCSPISGHRSVSWYQQTPGQGLQFLFEYFSETQRNKGNFPGRFSGRQFSNSRSEMNVSTLELGDSALYLCASSLDAGLASLGELFFGEGSRLTVL.